This TCR beta chain was found in a study of OX40 agonist ivuxolimab in advanced cancers. Background on the study: Those treated in dose escalation had hepatocellular carcinoma, melanoma, renal cell cancer or head and neck cancer. Findings of the study overall: Partial responders receiving 0.1-3.0 mg/kg showed among the lowest clonal expansion. The CD4+ and CD8+ T cells in the blood had expanded clonally by week 6 at 0.1 to 3.0 mg/kg.

For this clone: Antigen unknown.

Sequenced by immunoSEQ multiplex PCR; TCRdb stores in-frame clones only, minus some. Of around 50,000 clones listed, 89% are singletons. The sequencing used CD4+ or CD8+ T cells sorted from blood, collected in a trial of the OX40 agonist ivuxolimab. The receptor's source is an adult with an advanced solid tumor such as melanoma, head and neck, liver or kidney cancer.

CDR3 sequence: CASSPLLILSPDTEAFF. DNA for the CDR3: TGTGCCAGCAGCCCCCTCTTAATCCTTTCGCCGGACACTGAAGCTTTCTTT. The genes are TRBV9 and TRBJ1-1; D uncertain. CDR1 is SGDLS and CDR2 is YYNGEE in the germline V gene. The CDR3 consists of 17 residues. Trimming removed 4 bases from V and 3 bases from J, with 22 bases in between.